Listed here is a single T cell receptor (beta chain). Its specificity is not known. TCRdb ran MiXCR on the 5' RACE reads and lists one entry per CDR3 protein. The table has 1.5 million to 2 million distinct CDR3 sequences, less than 40% seen once. The data stem from a study of identical twins. Study results and caveats: Within cord blood, abundant beta clonotypes carried fewer insertions, but memory repertoires showed no such trend. In monozygotic twins, models underestimated the sharing of out-of-frame TCR alpha.

All donors were healthy, and all were Caucasian. The source of this sequence is a newborn girl in good health. Sequenced sample: cord blood.

The CDR3 DNA follows: TGCGCCAGCAGCCGACCGGGACTACGAGTAGTAGATACGCAGTATTTT. This encodes CASSRPGLRVVDTQYF. V usage is TRBV4-1 and J usage is TRBJ2-3, with 7 bases matching TRBD2. Germline CDR1 MGHRA, CDR2 YSYEKL. V lost 4 bases and J lost 5; bases outside the gene matches: 12. The CDR3 totals 16 residues.